Below, 29 T cell receptor beta chains from the same sample are listed, as sequenced in a study of metastatic and nonmetastatic thyroid tumors. All patients reached thyroid surgery having received no treatment beforehand. TCRdb redid the clone calls on the PCR reads using MiXCR. The repertoire holds about 85,000 clones, with 8% to 9.5% as singletons. The material sequenced was blood. These receptors all stem from a female donor with papillary thyroid cancer or a benign thyroid nodule (not recorded which). Some clones in this sample may be carry-over from other donors' samples.

This clone occurred once. A much larger clone lies one base from this, so it may be a read error. This chain uses TRBV9 with TRBJ2-1, with TRBD2 matching 8 bases. CDR3 size: 15 residues. The V and J ends lost 4 bases and 3 bases, in that order; junction bases with no gene match: 6. Germline lookup yields CDR1 SGDLS and CDR2 YYNGEE. CDR3 nucleotides: TGTGCCAGCAGCAAAACGGGGGGGCTCTACAATGAGCAGTTCTTC. Its translation is CASSKTGGLYNEQFF. The whole variable domain, remainder taken from reference TRBV9 and TRBJ2-1, is DSGVTQTPKHLITATGQRVTLRCSPRSGDLSVYWYQQSLDQGLQFLIQYYNGEERAKGNILERFSAQQFPDLHSELNLSSLELGDSALYFCASSKTGGLYNEQFFGPGTRLTVL.

This clone was seen repeatedly, ten times or more. The chain is built from TRBV20-1 and TRBJ2-2; D is ambiguous. There are 17 residues in the CDR3. With 0 bases removed from V and 4 bases from J, the gap between germline ends came to 18 bases. Germline V gene lookup returns CDR1 DFQATT and CDR2 SNEGSKA (reference sequence). This chain's CDR3 is CSARDNYHNWGTGELFF. CDR3 DNA: TGCAGTGCTAGAGATAATTATCACAACTGGGGCACCGGGGAGCTGTTTTTT.

The gene calls are TRBV20-1 and TRBJ1-5; TRBD1 matches at 8 bases. The germline V gene encodes CDR1 DFQATT and CDR2 SNEGSKA (reference sequence). V shed 3 bases and J 7 bases; nucleotides not matched to a gene: 14. There are 16 residues in the CDR3. The CDR3 DNA follows: TGCAGTGCTAGCGGGGGATATGGACAGGGTAAGCAGCCCCAGCATTTT. Translated, it gives CSASGGYGQGKQPQHF.

This clone was recorded at least ten times. The chain carries TRBV28 and TRBJ2-7; D possibly corresponds to TRBD2 (6 bases). V was clipped by 10 bases and J by 2 bases, with 15 bases between them. CDR1 is MDHEN, CDR2 SYDVKM, per germline. This CDR3 has 13 residues. The CDR3 sequence is CAIRRGPTYEQYF. Here the CDR3 DNA reads TGTGCCATCCGGAGGGGCCCTACCTACGAGCAGTACTTC.

V is TRBV30 and J is TRBJ1-5; TRBD1 matches 8 bases. From germline, CDR1 is GTSNPN and CDR2 SVGIG (reference sequence). V was pared by 3 bases and J by 0 bases, with 4 bases of the junction left unmatched. The CDR3 length is 15 residues. The DNA of the CDR3 is TGTGCCTGGAGAGTACAGGGGGGTAGCAATCAGCCCCAGCATTTT. This translates into CAWRVQGGSNQPQHF.

This clone was observed many times. The chain joins TRBV13 to TRBJ1-6, with D perhaps TRBD1 (6 bases). CDR3 length: 16 residues. Germline CDR1 reads PRHDT; CDR2 reads FYEKMQ (reference sequence). V gave up 4 bases and J gave up 7 bases, with 17 bases separating them. In nucleotides, the CDR3 is TGTGCCAGCAGCTCCTCCCCCGACAGGAGGAATTCACCCCTCCACTTT. It translates to CASSSSPDRRNSPLHF. The complete variable domain, with remaining parts taken from reference TRBV13 and TRBJ1-6, reads AAGVIQSPRHLIKEKRETATLKCYPIPRHDTVYWYQQGPGQDPQFLISFYEKMQSDKGSIPDRFSAQQFSDYHSELNMSSLELGDSALYFCASSSSPDRRNSPLHFGNGTRLTVT.

This clone was recorded at least ten times. The rearrangement joins TRBV19 to TRBJ1-2; TRBD1 is a possible D gene (5 bases). The length of the CDR3 is 13 residues. V was cut by 6 bases and J by 5 bases, with 13 bases left in between. Germline V gene data show CDR1 as LNHDA and CDR2 as SQIVND (reference sequence). CDR3: CASRPDMAYGYTF. The CDR3 nucleotides are TGTGCCAGTAGACCGGACATGGCATATGGCTACACCTTC.

This clone was observed at least ten times. V and J are TRBV20-1 and TRBJ2-7, with TRBD2 identical over 9 bases. CDR1 DFQATT and CDR2 SNEGSKA come from the germline V gene (reference sequence). V lost 0 bases, J lost 7 bases, and 7 bases stayed unmatched. This CDR3 has 14 amino acids. The chain's CDR3 is CSAREAGGVEEQYF. As DNA, the CDR3 is TGCAGTGCTAGAGAGGCGGGGGGGGTCGAAGAGCAGTACTTC.

This clone was detected only a few times. CDR3 sequence: CATSDITSGGHQETQYF. The DNA for the CDR3 is TGTGCCACCAGTGACATTACTAGCGGGGGTCATCAAGAGACCCAGTACTTC. The genes are TRBV24-1 and TRBJ2-5; TRBD2 matches at 11 bases. The CDR3 length is 17 residues. V lost 4 bases, J lost 2 bases, and 8 bases stayed unmatched. Germline CDR1 is KGHDR and CDR2 is SFDVKD.

This clone was seen at least ten times. This chain joins TRBV6-2 or TRBV6-3 and TRBJ1-2; 7 positions match TRBD1. Germline CDR1 reads MNHEY; CDR2 reads SVGEGT. The CDR3 length is 15 residues. V dropped 11 bases and J dropped 5; count of bases not matched to a gene: 17. CDR3: CASTRVGTAPYGYTF. In DNA, the CDR3 is TGTGCCTCCACAAGGGTCGGGACAGCACCTTATGGCTACACCTTC.

The table lists this clone with many counts. The chain uses TRBV30 and TRBJ2-3; TRBD1 aligns across 7 bases. V dropped 1 base and J dropped 4; count of bases not matched to a gene: 2. The CDR3 loop spans 13 amino acids. Germline V gene data show CDR1 as GTSNPN and CDR2 as SVGIG (reference sequence). In DNA form, the CDR3 reads TGTGCCTGGAGTGGACAGGGTCCAGATACGCAGTATTTT. Translated, it gives CAWSGQGPDTQYF.

The rearrangement joins TRBV20-1 to TRBJ2-1, with D perhaps matching TRBD2 (6 bases). Germline CDR1 reads DFQATT; CDR2 reads SNEGSKA (reference sequence). The CDR3 has 15 residues. V gave up 2 bases and J gave up 0 bases, with 11 bases separating them. This CDR3 is CSARSWRGSYNEQFF. The CDR3 DNA follows: TGCAGTGCTAGAAGCTGGCGGGGCTCCTACAATGAGCAGTTCTTC.

At least ten counts were recorded for this clone. The chain couples TRBV28 to TRBJ1-5; TRBD1 might be the D (6 bases). V dropped 4 bases and J dropped 0 bases, with 16 bases sitting between them. This CDR3 is built from 17 residues. Looked up from germline, CDR1 is MDHEN and CDR2 is SYDVKM. CDR3 region: CASSSRQATNSNQPQHF. As DNA, the CDR3 is TGTGCCAGCAGTTCCCGACAGGCGACTAATAGCAATCAGCCCCAGCATTTT. The whole variable domain, remainder taken from reference TRBV28 and TRBJ1-5, is DVKVTQSSRYLVKRTGEKVFLECVQDMDHENMFWYRQDPGLGLRLIYFSYDVKMKEKGDIPEGYSVSREKKERFSLILESASTNQTSMYLCASSSRQATNSNQPQHFGDGTRLSIL.

This clone occurred many times. The V call is TRBV10-1, the J call TRBJ2-7, with a tentative D call TRBD2 (5 bases). In germline, CDR1 is WNHNN, CDR2 SYGVQD (reference sequence). Trimming pared 8 bases from V and 1 base from J, leaving 9 bases between. The CDR3 has 12 residues. This CDR3 is CASGRGSYEQYF. CDR3 nucleotides: TGCGCCAGCGGTAGAGGGTCCTACGAGCAGTACTTC.

The table lists this clone with many counts. Other DNA sequences within the sample encode an identical CDR3. The chain combines TRBV6-1 with TRBJ2-1, with D tentatively TRBD1 (5 bases). In germline, CDR1 is MNHNS, CDR2 SASEGT. The ends were cut back, 6 bases at V and 10 bases at J, with 16 bases in the middle. This CDR3 spans 13 amino acids. Written as DNA, the CDR3 is TGTGCCAGCAGGCTAACTCTGGGGCAGGAGCAGTTCTTC. Amino acids: CASRLTLGQEQFF.

Ten or more counts support this clone. The junction shows a germline mismatch at one end, possibly a read error. The chain uses TRBV4-1 and TRBJ1-2; 10 nucleotides agree with TRBD1. From germline, CDR1 is MGHRA and CDR2 YSYEKL. The CDR3 totals 16 residues. The CDR3 here is CASSQSTGQGVYGYAF. Written as DNA, the CDR3 is TGCGCCAGCAGCCAATCCACCGGACAGGGGGTTTATGGCTACGCCTTC.

This clone was picked up many times. The chain uses TRBV14 and TRBJ2-2; 10 bases align to TRBD1. The CDR3 length is 15 residues. The V and J ends lost 4 bases and 4 bases, in that order; junction bases with no gene match: 3. CDR1 and CDR2 (germline): SGHDN, FVKESK. CDR3 coding DNA: TGTGCCAGCAGCCGACAGGGGGCCGGCACCGGGGAGCTGTTTTTT. Its protein product is CASSRQGAGTGELFF. Complete variable domain (other parts from reference TRBV14 and TRBJ2-2): EAGVTQFPSHSVIEKGQTVTLRCDPISGHDNLYWYRRVMGKEIKFLLHFVKESKQDESGMPNNRFLAERTGGTYSTLKVQPAELEDSGVYFCASSRQGAGTGELFFGEGSRLTVL.

The sample holds many counts of this clone. The same CDR3 can be traced to other DNA sequences in this sample. The chain employs TRBV20-1 and TRBJ1-1; D is uncertain. V lost 3 bases and J 3 bases, leaving 11 bases between the germline ends. This CDR3 has 13 residues. Germline assignment: CDR1 DFQATT and CDR2 SNEGSKA (reference sequence). The CDR3 coding sequence is TGCAGTGCTAGCAAGGGCCCTCACACTGAAGCTTTCTTT. It encodes CSASKGPHTEAFF.

For this clone: One end of the junction varies from germline; a read error may be responsible. Other DNA sequences in this specimen translate into the identical CDR3. The V gene is TRBV2, the J gene TRBJ1-5, with 9 nucleotides matching TRBD1. The CDR3 is made up of 15 amino acids. CDR1 SNHLY and CDR2 FYNNEI come from the germline V gene. The CDR3 protein is CASRKGQGGIQPQHF. Here the CDR3 DNA reads TGCGCCAGCAGGAAGGGACAGGGCGGTATTCAGCCCCAGCATTTT.

As regards this clone: No conserved phenylalanine or tryptophan ends this CDR3, so it is likely a read error. J is TRBJ2-4 and V is TRBV20-1; tentative D call: TRBD2 (7 bases). Trimming took off 5 bases at V and 2 bases at J, with 16 bases between the two ends. Germline CDR1 reads DFQATT; CDR2 reads SNEGSKA (reference sequence). The CDR3 length is 15 residues. This CDR3 reads CSAPRGGETKNIQYL. In DNA, the CDR3 is TGCAGTGCTCCAAGAGGGGGGGAAACCAAAAACATTCAGTACCTC.

This clone was seen repeatedly, ten times or more. This chain joins TRBV11-2 and TRBJ1-2; D call uncertain. Germline V gives CDR1 SGHAT, CDR2 FQNNGV. Between the trimmed V and J ends, which lost 3 bases and 2 bases, there was a span of 10 bases. The CDR3 sequence is 14 residues long. CDR3 nucleotides: TGTGCCAGCAGCTTCAATTACGGGAACTATGGCTACACCTTC. Translating gives CASSFNYGNYGYTF.

V is TRBV2 and J is TRBJ1-4; D unresolved. Trimming stripped 6 bases from V and 4 bases from J, with 9 bases between. This CDR3 comprises 13 residues. Germline CDR1 reads SNHLY; CDR2 reads FYNNEI. The CDR3 nucleotides are TGTGCCAGCAGCGCTGTGCTTAATGAAAAACTGTTTTTT. This codes for CASSAVLNEKLFF.

This clone showed up many times. This chain connects TRBV6-1 to TRBJ1-4, with 10 bases fitting TRBD1. The CDR3 consists of 15 residues. Germline lookup yields CDR1 MNHNS and CDR2 SASEGT. Unmatched junction bases numbered 7, after V lost 5 bases and J lost 7 bases. CDR3 DNA: TGTGCCAGCAGTTTTACGGACAGGGGGTCTGAAAAACTGTTTTTT. Its protein product is CASSFTDRGSEKLFF.

This clone was seen at least ten times. The J gene is TRBJ1-4, the V gene TRBV2; the D gene is possibly TRBD1 (5 bases). The V gene's germline CDR1 is SNHLY and CDR2 FYNNEI. The CDR3 contains 15 residues. Trimming shortened V by 4 bases and J by 8 bases, and 17 bases separated the two germline ends. The CDR3 DNA is TGTGCCAGCAGTGGAAGGGGCAGGGACGGAGAAAAACTGTTTTTT. Encoded protein: CASSGRGRDGEKLFF.

This clone has ten or more counts. V gene TRBV12-3 or TRBV12-4 combines with J gene TRBJ1-6, with D perhaps matching TRBD1 (6 bases). This CDR3 is built from 17 residues. The V end lost 2 bases, the J end lost 7 bases, and 18 bases lay between the germline ends. CDR3 sequence (DNA): TGTGCCAGCAGTTTAACTACAGGGCCGGGGTTCAATTCACCCCTCCACTTT. It codes for CASSLTTGPGFNSPLHF.

This clone has just a few counts. The chain carries TRBV6-1 and TRBJ2-3; D possibly corresponds to TRBD2 (5 bases). This CDR3 spans 18 amino acids. Germline-derived CDR1 and CDR2 are MNHNS and SASEGT. V lost 0 bases and J 2 bases, leaving 18 bases between the germline ends. The CDR3 DNA follows: TGTGCCAGCAGTGAAGCCGTGCCCGGGATCCCGTCCACAGATACGCAGTATTTT. As protein: CASSEAVPGIPSTDTQYF.

This clone came up many times. The chain couples TRBV13 to TRBJ2-5; 8 bases align to TRBD2. The V gene end was trimmed by 5 bases and the J gene end by 2 bases; junction bases not matched to a gene: 10. Germline V gives CDR1 PRHDT, CDR2 FYEKMQ (reference sequence). This CDR3 is built from 16 residues. In nucleotides, the CDR3 is TGTGCCAGCAGCGGCAGGGGCGGGGGGTATCAAGAGACCCAGTACTTC. Amino acids: CASSGRGGGYQETQYF.

V usage is TRBV12-3 or TRBV12-4 and J usage is TRBJ2-5, with D tentatively TRBD2 (5 bases). Trimming removed 3 bases from V and 2 bases from J, with 13 bases in between. The CDR3 has 15 amino acids. Here the CDR3 DNA reads TGTGCCAGCAGTTTCCCCCTAGCTAGGCAAGAGACCCAGTACTTC. It codes for CASSFPLARQETQYF.

The chain links TRBV11-3 to TRBJ2-3, with a possible D match to TRBD2 (6 bases). Trimming shortened V by 4 bases and J by 2 bases, and 10 bases separated the two germline ends. Germline V lookup: CDR1 SGHNT, CDR2 YENEEA. The CDR3 runs to 14 residues. CDR3 loop: CASSSRDSTDTQYF. The CDR3 DNA reads as TGTGCCAGCAGCTCCCGGGACTCCACAGATACGCAGTATTTT.